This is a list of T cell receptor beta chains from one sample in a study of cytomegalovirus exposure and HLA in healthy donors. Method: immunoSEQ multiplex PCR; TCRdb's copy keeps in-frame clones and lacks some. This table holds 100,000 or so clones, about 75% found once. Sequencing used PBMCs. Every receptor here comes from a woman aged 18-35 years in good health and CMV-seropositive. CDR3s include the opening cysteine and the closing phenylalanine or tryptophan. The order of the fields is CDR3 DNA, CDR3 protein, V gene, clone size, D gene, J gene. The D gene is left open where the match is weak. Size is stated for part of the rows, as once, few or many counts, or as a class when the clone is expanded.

TGTGCCAGCAGACCTCACGGACTAGCGGGAGGCGAGCAGTACTTC | CASRPHGLAGGEQYF | TRBV27 | . | TRBD2 | TRBJ2-7
TGTGCCAGCAGCTTAGCCGGGAGCTCCTACAATGAGCAGTTCTTC | CASSLAGSSYNEQFF | TRBV7-9 | . | . | TRBJ2-1
TGTGCCAGCAGTTTATTTGGGTGGGGCAGATCCTACGAGCAGTACTTC | CASSLFGWGRSYEQYF | TRBV28 | . | . | TRBJ2-7
TGTGCCTGGAGTCGGGACAGGGGTTACGAGCAGTACTTC | CAWSRDRGYEQYF | TRBV30 | . | TRBD1 | TRBJ2-7
TGTGCCATCCTTAGCTCTGGAAACACCATATATTTT | CAILSSGNTIYF | TRBV7-9 | . | . | TRBJ1-3
TGTGCCAGCAGTCCGACGGACAGGGATGAAAAACTGTTTTTT | CASSPTDRDEKLFF | TRBV28 | once | TRBD1 | TRBJ1-4
TGTGCCAGCAGCCACGACAGGGGGCTAGGAAAACTGTTTTTT | CASSHDRGLGKLFF | TRBV28 | . | TRBD1 | TRBJ1-4
TGTGCCAGCAGTTTTTCGGTGGACTATGGCTACACCTTC | CASSFSVDYGYTF | TRBV27 | few | . | TRBJ1-2
TGCGCCAGCAGCCAAGTCAACAGGGTCTACGAGCAGTACTTC | CASSQVNRVYEQYF | TRBV4-1 | . | . | TRBJ2-7
TGTGCCAGCAGCGATGACAGGGGCTACGAGCAGTACTTC | CASSDDRGYEQYF | TRBV13 | . | TRBD1 | TRBJ2-7
TGTGCCAGCAGCTTAGGAATGCGGCGGGGGCAGACCAACTCCTACGAGCAGTACTTC | CASSLGMRRGQTNSYEQYF | TRBV7-3 | . | . | TRBJ2-7